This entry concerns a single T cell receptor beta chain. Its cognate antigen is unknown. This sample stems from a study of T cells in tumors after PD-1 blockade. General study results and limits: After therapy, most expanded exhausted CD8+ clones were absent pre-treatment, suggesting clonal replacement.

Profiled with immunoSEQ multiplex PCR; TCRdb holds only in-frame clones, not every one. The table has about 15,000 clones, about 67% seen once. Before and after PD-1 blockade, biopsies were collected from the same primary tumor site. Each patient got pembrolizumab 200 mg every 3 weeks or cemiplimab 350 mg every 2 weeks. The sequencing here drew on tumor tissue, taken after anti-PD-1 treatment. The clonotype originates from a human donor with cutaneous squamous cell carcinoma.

The CDR3 DNA reads TGTGCCAGCAGCGACGGGGGTTCCCTCCACTTT. Its protein is CASSDGGSLHF. The J gene is TRBJ1-6, the V gene TRBV9, with D possibly matching TRBD1 (5 bases). CDR1 and CDR2 (germline): SGDLS, YYNGEE. The CDR3 extends over 11 amino acids. V was shortened by 3 bases and J by 14 bases, with 9 bases between the two germline ends. Combining the CDR3 with reference TRBV9 and TRBJ1-6 gives the whole variable domain DSGVTQTPKHLITATGQRVTLRCSPRSGDLSVYWYQQSLDQGLQFLIQYYNGEERAKGNILERFSAQQFPDLHSELNLSSLELGDSALYFCASSDGGSLHFGNGTRLTVT.